The rows below give T cell receptor beta chains drawn from one sample of a study of T-cell reconstitution after alpha-beta-depleted transplantation in children. Using its own MiXCR run on the PCR reads, TCRdb lists one record per CDR3 protein. The sample lists about 980,000 distinct CDR3 sequences, roughly 29% seen once, with roughly 30% in the top ten. This material consisted of PBMCs, mostly from graft donor cells, taken 360 days after TCRalphabeta/CD19-depleted stem cell transplant. Receptors were obtained from a boy under three years old who had a stem cell transplant for SCID, so the T cells may come from the graft donor. The CDR3 runs from the conserved cysteine through the conserved F or W. D genes are given only for firm matches. The listing skips clone size in some rows; elsewhere it reads once, few, many or a size class.

J gene: TRBJ2-1
D gene: .
CDR3 length: 16
clone size: .
V gene: TRBV6-2/TRBV6-3
CDR3 protein: CASSYSSRAGETEQFF
CDR3 DNA: TGTGCCAGCAGTTACTCGAGCAGGGCCGGCGAGACTGAGCAGTTCTTC

J gene: TRBJ2-5
D gene: .
CDR3 length: 14
clone size: .
V gene: TRBV7-6
CDR3 protein: CASSLGLIDRAQYF
CDR3 DNA: TGTGCCAGCAGCTTAGGGCTCATCGATCGGGCCCAGTACTTC

J gene: TRBJ2-5
D gene: TRBD1
CDR3 length: 14
clone size: .
V gene: TRBV28
CDR3 protein: CASTRTGGVQTQYF
CDR3 DNA: TGTGCCAGCACCCGGACAGGGGGAGTTCAGACCCAGTACTTC

J gene: TRBJ2-1
D gene: TRBD2
CDR3 length: 16
clone size: .
V gene: TRBV7-2
CDR3 protein: CASSLGFRGGANEQFF
CDR3 DNA: TGTGCCAGCAGCTTAGGCTTTCGCGGGGGGGCCAATGAGCAGTTCTTC

J gene: TRBJ2-5
D gene: TRBD1
CDR3 length: 16
clone size: few
V gene: TRBV24-1
CDR3 protein: CATSDRQGAFDETQYF
CDR3 DNA: TGTGCCACCAGTGATCGGCAGGGGGCATTCGACGAGACCCAGTACTTC

J gene: TRBJ2-2
D gene: .
CDR3 length: 16
clone size: .
V gene: TRBV6-2/TRBV6-3
CDR3 protein: CASSYGGGYNTGELFF
CDR3 DNA: TGTGCCAGCAGTTACGGCGGGGGCTATAACACCGGGGAGCTGTTTTTT

J gene: TRBJ2-7
D gene: .
CDR3 length: 15
clone size: few
V gene: TRBV5-1
CDR3 protein: CASSLIGTAAYEQYF
CDR3 DNA: TGCGCCAGCAGCTTGATAGGGACCGCAGCCTACGAGCAGTACTTC

J gene: TRBJ1-1
D gene: .
CDR3 length: 13
clone size: many
V gene: TRBV5-5
CDR3 protein: CASTRQINTEAFF
CDR3 DNA: TGTGCCAGCACCCGACAGATAAACACTGAAGCTTTCTTT

J gene: TRBJ1-5
D gene: TRBD1
CDR3 length: 17
clone size: .
V gene: TRBV6-5
CDR3 protein: CASGQGEGFRGNQPQHF
CDR3 DNA: TGTGCCAGCGGACAGGGTGAAGGGTTTAGAGGCAATCAGCCCCAGCATTTT

J gene: TRBJ1-5
D gene: .
CDR3 length: 15
clone size: .
V gene: TRBV6-6
CDR3 protein: CASSSARTDNQPQHF
CDR3 DNA: TGTGCCAGCAGTTCAGCCCGGACGGACAATCAGCCCCAGCATTTT

J gene: TRBJ2-4
D gene: TRBD1
CDR3 length: 17
clone size: .
V gene: TRBV28
CDR3 protein: CASSLIWDREAQSIQYF
CDR3 DNA: TGTGCCAGCAGTTTGATTTGGGACAGGGAGGCCCAAAGCATTCAGTACTTC

J gene: TRBJ2-5
D gene: .
CDR3 length: 15
clone size: .
V gene: TRBV7-8
CDR3 protein: CASSLVLRQEETQYF
CDR3 DNA: TGTGCCAGCAGCTTAGTACTCAGACAGGAAGAGACCCAGTACTTC

J gene: TRBJ2-5
D gene: TRBD2
CDR3 length: 16
clone size: .
V gene: TRBV20-1
CDR3 protein: CSAQIPWDYFQETQYF
CDR3 DNA: TGCAGTGCTCAAATACCCTGGGACTATTTTCAAGAGACCCAGTACTTC

J gene: TRBJ2-6
D gene: .
CDR3 length: 15
clone size: many
V gene: TRBV6-2/TRBV6-3
CDR3 protein: CASSYSGSGANVLTF
CDR3 DNA: TGTGCCAGCAGTTACTCCGGCTCTGGGGCCAACGTCCTGACTTTC

J gene: TRBJ2-5
D gene: .
CDR3 length: 14
clone size: few
V gene: TRBV9
CDR3 protein: CASSVGPGQETQYF
CDR3 DNA: TGTGCCAGCAGCGTAGGTCCCGGACAGGAGACCCAGTACTTC

J gene: TRBJ2-5
D gene: .
CDR3 length: 13
clone size: .
V gene: TRBV7-9
CDR3 protein: CASSQVVLGTQYF
CDR3 DNA: TGTGCCAGCAGCCAAGTTGTTTTGGGGACCCAGTACTTC

J gene: TRBJ1-1
D gene: .
CDR3 length: 15
clone size: few
V gene: TRBV5-1
CDR3 protein: CASSFYGQPGTEAFF
CDR3 DNA: TGCGCCAGCAGCTTCTATGGACAGCCTGGGACTGAAGCTTTCTTT

J gene: TRBJ1-4
D gene: .
CDR3 length: 13
clone size: .
V gene: TRBV20-1
CDR3 protein: CSGRDSRGEKLFF
CDR3 DNA: TGCAGTGGCCGGGACTCCCGTGGGGAAAAACTGTTTTTT

J gene: TRBJ2-3
D gene: .
CDR3 length: 16
clone size: few
V gene: TRBV6-5
CDR3 protein: CASSRLGSVSTDTQYF
CDR3 DNA: TGTGCCAGCAGCCGTCTAGGCAGCGTGAGCACAGATACGCAGTATTTT

J gene: TRBJ1-1
D gene: TRBD1
CDR3 length: 15
clone size: .
V gene: TRBV19
CDR3 protein: CASSVRQGFKTEAFF
CDR3 DNA: TGTGCCAGTAGTGTCCGACAGGGTTTCAAAACTGAAGCTTTCTTT

J gene: TRBJ2-7
D gene: TRBD1
CDR3 length: 12
clone size: .
V gene: TRBV2
CDR3 protein: CATRDRGIEQYF
CDR3 DNA: TGTGCCACCCGGGACAGGGGGATCGAGCAGTACTTC

J gene: TRBJ1-6
D gene: .
CDR3 length: 14
clone size: .
V gene: TRBV7-8
CDR3 protein: CASSADTVGRALHF
CDR3 DNA: TGTGCCAGCAGCGCGGATACTGTGGGAAGGGCCCTCCACTTT

J gene: TRBJ2-2
D gene: .
CDR3 length: 12
clone size: .
V gene: TRBV6-2/TRBV6-3
CDR3 protein: CASSYPLRELFF
CDR3 DNA: TGTGCCAGCAGTTACCCCCTCCGGGAGCTGTTTTTT

J gene: TRBJ2-3
D gene: TRBD1
CDR3 length: 16
clone size: few
V gene: TRBV5-1
CDR3 protein: CASSQQGAILPDTQYF
CDR3 DNA: TGCGCCAGCAGCCAACAGGGGGCAATTTTGCCAGATACGCAGTATTTT

J gene: TRBJ1-1
D gene: .
CDR3 length: 14
clone size: .
V gene: TRBV3-1
CDR3 protein: CASSQGVTVTEAFF
CDR3 DNA: TGTGCCAGCAGCCAAGGAGTAACGGTCACTGAAGCTTTCTTT

J gene: TRBJ2-3
D gene: .
CDR3 length: 18
clone size: few
V gene: TRBV3-1
CDR3 protein: CASSQTGVAAASTDTQYF
CDR3 DNA: TGTGCCAGCAGCCAAACTGGGGTGGCGGCAGCTAGCACAGATACGCAGTATTTT

J gene: TRBJ2-7
D gene: .
CDR3 length: 17
clone size: few
V gene: TRBV15
CDR3 protein: CATSRDLGRDTSYEQYF
CDR3 DNA: TGTGCCACCAGCAGAGACCTAGGACGGGATACCTCCTACGAGCAGTACTTC

J gene: TRBJ1-5
D gene: .
CDR3 length: 14
clone size: few
V gene: TRBV18
CDR3 protein: CASSPGSSNQPQHF
CDR3 DNA: TGTGCCAGCTCACCGGGCAGTTCCAATCAGCCCCAGCATTTT

J gene: TRBJ1-6
D gene: .
CDR3 length: 13
clone size: .
V gene: TRBV20-1
CDR3 protein: CSASMNGNSPLHF
CDR3 DNA: TGCAGTGCTAGTATGAACGGTAATTCACCCCTCCACTTT

J gene: TRBJ2-3
D gene: .
CDR3 length: 18
clone size: few
V gene: TRBV7-8
CDR3 protein: CASSLEGSATRGGDTQYF
CDR3 DNA: TGTGCCAGCAGCTTAGAGGGTAGTGCCACCCGCGGAGGGGATACGCAGTATTTT

J gene: TRBJ2-4
D gene: .
CDR3 length: 14
clone size: few
V gene: TRBV20-1
CDR3 protein: CSARVEGGKNIQYF
CDR3 DNA: TGCAGTGCTAGAGTGGAAGGTGGCAAAAACATTCAGTACTTC

J gene: TRBJ2-2
D gene: .
CDR3 length: 16
clone size: few
V gene: TRBV5-1
CDR3 protein: CASSSHVGINTGELFF
CDR3 DNA: TGCGCCAGCAGCTCCCACGTGGGAATTAACACCGGGGAGCTGTTTTTT

J gene: TRBJ2-3
D gene: .
CDR3 length: 15
clone size: once
V gene: TRBV4-3
CDR3 protein: CASSQRVGGTDTQYF
CDR3 DNA: TGCGCCAGCAGCCAGAGGGTCGGGGGCACAGATACGCAGTATTTT

J gene: TRBJ1-4
D gene: .
CDR3 length: 15
clone size: .
V gene: TRBV5-1
CDR3 protein: CASSFVRGESGKLFF
CDR3 DNA: TGCGCCAGCAGCTTCGTGAGGGGGGAAAGTGGAAAACTGTTTTTT

J gene: TRBJ2-5
D gene: .
CDR3 length: 13
clone size: .
V gene: TRBV19
CDR3 protein: CASSIGMERTQYF
CDR3 DNA: TGTGCCAGTAGTATTGGGATGGAGCGGACCCAGTACTTC

J gene: TRBJ1-5
D gene: .
CDR3 length: 13
clone size: .
V gene: TRBV20-1
CDR3 protein: CSAGQVDDQPQHF
CDR3 DNA: TGCAGTGCTGGCCAGGTCGATGATCAGCCCCAGCATTTT

J gene: TRBJ1-1
D gene: .
CDR3 length: 16
clone size: .
V gene: TRBV5-1
CDR3 protein: CASSLLTGLGITEAFF
CDR3 DNA: TGCGCCAGCAGCCTCTTAACAGGGCTGGGAATCACTGAAGCTTTCTTT

J gene: TRBJ2-5
D gene: .
CDR3 length: 16
clone size: once
V gene: TRBV18
CDR3 protein: CASSPYHDAGWETQYF
CDR3 DNA: TGTGCCAGCTCACCCTACCACGATGCAGGTTGGGAGACCCAGTACTTC

J gene: TRBJ2-7
D gene: .
CDR3 length: 16
clone size: .
V gene: TRBV5-4
CDR3 protein: CASSSPGGGARSEQYF
CDR3 DNA: TGTGCCAGCAGCTCCCCCGGTGGGGGAGCTAGAAGCGAGCAGTACTTC

J gene: TRBJ2-5
D gene: TRBD2
CDR3 length: 15
clone size: .
V gene: TRBV5-1
CDR3 protein: CASSLLAGVRETQYF
CDR3 DNA: TGCGCCAGCAGCTTACTAGCGGGGGTCCGGGAGACCCAGTACTTC

J gene: TRBJ2-7
D gene: .
CDR3 length: 15
clone size: few
V gene: TRBV7-8
CDR3 protein: CASSLPSGLNYEQYF
CDR3 DNA: TGTGCCAGCAGCTTACCTTCGGGACTTAATTACGAGCAGTACTTC

J gene: TRBJ1-2
D gene: TRBD1
CDR3 length: 14
clone size: few
V gene: TRBV7-3
CDR3 protein: CASSLRHRGPGYTF
CDR3 DNA: TGTGCCAGCAGCTTAAGGCACAGGGGGCCTGGCTACACCTTC

J gene: TRBJ2-3
D gene: .
CDR3 length: 11
clone size: few
V gene: TRBV25-1
CDR3 protein: CATRSGSSQYF
CDR3 DNA: TGTGCCACCAGGTCCGGTAGTTCGCAGTATTTT

J gene: TRBJ2-6
D gene: .
CDR3 length: 15
clone size: .
V gene: TRBV6-2/TRBV6-3
CDR3 protein: CASSYARPGANVLTF
CDR3 DNA: TGTGCCAGCAGTTACGCTAGGCCTGGGGCCAACGTCCTGACTTTC

J gene: TRBJ2-1
D gene: TRBD2
CDR3 length: 18
clone size: .
V gene: TRBV4-2
CDR3 protein: CASSQPGLAGGPYNEQFF
CDR3 DNA: TGTGCCAGCAGCCAGCCGGGACTAGCGGGGGGGCCGTACAATGAGCAGTTCTTC

J gene: TRBJ1-1
D gene: .
CDR3 length: 16
clone size: once
V gene: TRBV12-3/TRBV12-4
CDR3 protein: CASSFGRATHRTEAFF
CDR3 DNA: TGTGCCAGCAGTTTTGGGCGGGCCACGCACAGGACTGAAGCTTTCTTT